This T cell receptor (beta chain) was found in a study of blood T cell repertoires in COVID-19. Across the study: Acute and convalescent COVID-19 specimens originated in the United States, Italy and Spain. The cDNA or gDNA used as material had been derived from T cells, B-cell-depleted T cells, or PBMCs.

The CDR3 spans 16 residues. Trimming removed 2 bases from V and 2 bases from J, with 16 bases in between. The germline V gene has CDR1 SGHNT and CDR2 YYREEE (reference sequence). In the authors' workflow: From reference gene primer amplification, estimates of nucleated cell counts were derived. This table comes from immunoSEQ multiplex PCR, and its TCRdb copy is limited to in-frame clones, with some not included. V, J and clone size were drawn from that table, and D and trimming were deduced from the DNA. The sample has under 85,000 clones; roughly four fifths are singletons. The sample consisted of peripheral blood. The sequence was obtained from a human donor in a cohort sampled during active COVID-19. V gene TRBV5-4 combines with J gene TRBJ2-5; TRBD1 might be the D (7 bases). CDR3: CASSFGGQRYQETQYF. DNA for the CDR3: TGTGCCAGCAGCTTCGGGGGACAGCGATATCAAGAGACCCAGTACTTC.